These 13 T cell receptor beta chains were all obtained from the same sample, sequenced in a study of T-cell memory formation after mild COVID-19. TCRdb independently ran MiXCR on the 5' RACE reads; one entry per CDR3 protein. The sample contains around 390,000 distinct CDR3 sequences, 15% to 20% of which appear only once. The sample taken for sequencing was PBMCs or a T cell subset sorted from them (not recorded which). Receptor source: a man aged 18 to 30 who had mild COVID-19 (a few samples of this study predate the infection). Cell type and time point are not known.

The chain combines TRBV6-6 with TRBJ2-7; tentative D call: TRBD1 (6 bases). The V gene's germline CDR1 is MNHNY and CDR2 SVGAGI (reference sequence). V lost 0 bases, J lost 5 bases, and 14 bases lay in between. The CDR3 is made up of 15 amino acids. CDR3 sequence reads: CASSYSPGTTHEQYF. CDR3 bases: TGTGCCAGCAGTTACTCGCCCGGGACAACCCACGAGCAGTACTTC.

V gene TRBV7-6 combines with J gene TRBJ2-5; TRBD1 aligns across 7 bases. Trimming at V came to 7 bases and at J to 5 bases, leaving 13 bases not matched to a gene. The CDR3 spans 15 residues. Germline lookup yields CDR1 SGHVS and CDR2 FNYEAQ. The CDR3 loop is CASTSGTDSTETQYF. The CDR3 DNA follows: TGTGCCAGCACCTCAGGGACAGATTCAACCGAGACCCAGTACTTC.

This clonotype was counted a few times. The chain recombines TRBV10-3 with TRBJ2-1; 9 positions agree with TRBD1. The length of the CDR3 is 15 residues. J gave up 6 bases and V 3 bases, and 6 bases lay outside the gene matches. CDR1 and CDR2 (germline): ENHRY, SYGVKD. CDR3 nucleotides: TGTGCCATCAGTGACCTCGGGACAGGGCTCAATGAGCAGTTCTTC. As protein: CAISDLGTGLNEQFF.

This clonotype was seen more than once but under ten times. CDR3 nucleotide sequence: TGTGCCAGCAAAGATGGTTACGAGCAGTACGTC. This translates into CASKDGYEQYV. The chain couples TRBV6-2 or TRBV6-3 to TRBJ2-7; D is undetermined. V was trimmed by 7 bases and J by 4 bases, leaving 8 bases between them. Looked up from germline, CDR1 is MNHEY and CDR2 is SVGEGT. The CDR3 covers 11 residues.

The rearrangement links TRBV5-1 to TRBJ2-5; TRBD2 matches at 7 bases. Germline trimming cut 2 bases from V and 5 bases from J; bases unmatched to any gene: 6. From germline, CDR1 is SGHRS and CDR2 YFSETQ. The CDR3 runs 14 residues. CDR3 protein: CASSFASGGETQYF. CDR3 sequence (DNA): TGCGCCAGCAGCTTCGCTAGCGGAGGCGAGACCCAGTACTTC.

The sample holds a few counts of this clonotype. The gene calls are TRBV4-3 and TRBJ2-2; 8 nucleotides agree with TRBD2. The germline CDR1 and CDR2 sequences are LGHNA and YSLEER. V lost 0 bases and J lost 6; bases outside the gene matches: 9. The CDR3 runs 17 residues. CDR3 residues: CASSQDSGTSGPGELFF. The CDR3, as DNA: TGCGCCAGCAGCCAAGATTCCGGGACTAGTGGCCCCGGGGAGCTGTTTTTT.

This clonotype was counted a few times. The chain uses TRBV30 and TRBJ2-1, with D maybe TRBD1 (7 bases). CDR1 is GTSNPN and CDR2 is SVGIG in the germline V gene (reference sequence). The CDR3 is 16 residues long. The V end lost 0 bases, the J end lost 5 bases, and 17 bases lay between the germline ends. Written as DNA, the CDR3 is TGTGCCTGGAGTGTAAACGGCGGGACAGACAACAATGAGCAGTTCTTC. It specifies CAWSVNGGTDNNEQFF.

This chain links TRBV12-3 or TRBV12-4 with TRBJ2-1, with 7 bases fitting TRBD2. The CDR3 length is 13 residues. The J segment lost 12 bases and the V segment lost 11 bases, leaving 16 bases of the junction unmatched. The CDR3 bases are TGTGCCCCAACCGTAGGACTAGGCGGTTGGCAGTTCTTC. Translating it yields CAPTVGLGGWQFF.

V is TRBV20-1 and J is TRBJ2-3; TRBD2 matches at 11 bases. In germline, CDR1 is DFQATT, CDR2 SNEGSKA (reference sequence). The V and J ends lost 0 bases and 2 bases, in that order; junction bases with no gene match: 16. This CDR3 comprises 20 residues. The CDR3 protein is CSARDPPTGASGGITDTQYF. The CDR3 DNA follows: TGCAGTGCTAGAGACCCCCCGACCGGGGCTAGCGGGGGGATCACAGATACGCAGTATTTT.

There are a few counts of this clonotype. The chain has TRBV7-9 and TRBJ1-1, with 8 bases identical to TRBD1. The CDR3 has 16 residues. Trimming at V came to 5 bases and at J to 5 bases, leaving 13 bases not matched to a gene. Germline assignment: CDR1 SEHNR and CDR2 FQNEAQ (reference sequence). In DNA form, the CDR3 reads TGTGCCAGCAGCCGGAACCCACAGGGGGTTTTGACTGAAGCTTTCTTT. It specifies CASSRNPQGVLTEAFF.

This clonotype came up a few times. The genes are TRBV14 and TRBJ2-3; D is possibly TRBD2 (6 bases). Trimming took off 3 bases at V and 5 bases at J, with 21 bases between the two ends. Per germline, CDR1 SGHDN and CDR2 FVKESK. The CDR3 covers 17 residues. This CDR3 is CASSQFPASGSEDTQYF. Here the CDR3 DNA reads TGTGCCAGCAGCCAGTTCCCCGCCAGCGGGTCTGAAGATACGCAGTATTTT.

This clonotype was detected only a few times. The genes are TRBV7-2 and TRBJ2-7; either TRBD1 or TRBD2 may fit D (6 bases each). From germline, CDR1 is SGHTA and CDR2 FQGNSA. The CDR3 extends over 14 amino acids. Deletions cut 1 base from V and 7 bases from J, with 14 bases between. In DNA, the CDR3 is TGTGCCAGCAGCTTAGTCGGAGGGGGGAGGGAGCAGTACTTC. It yields the protein CASSLVGGGREQYF.

The chain joins TRBV9 to TRBJ1-1, with a possible D match to TRBD1 (5 bases). V lost 3 bases, J lost 0 bases, and 18 bases lay in between. CDR3 length: 17 amino acids. Germline CDR1 and CDR2: SGDLS and YYNGEE. CDR3 sequence reads: CASSGSSGTDMNTEAFF. The CDR3 DNA reads TGTGCCAGCAGCGGTTCCTCCGGGACGGACATGAACACTGAAGCTTTCTTT.